A single count supports the clone carrying this T cell receptor beta chain. Antigen unknown. The data stem from a study of T cell responses to AZD1222 COVID-19 vaccine. Study findings and constraints: Females made up more of the donors, who were largely white British, and clonal diversity may have come out too low.

Here immunoSEQ multiplex PCR was the method, and the copy in TCRdb shows in-frame clones only, minus some. The table includes 45,000 to 65,000 clones, roughly 86% detected once. Germline values: CDR1 SGHVS, CDR2 FQNEAQ. The CDR3 has 14 amino acids. Trimming took 5 bases from V and 1 from J, leaving 10 bases between them. The TCR originated in an adult who received the AZD1222 COVID-19 vaccine. The chain employs TRBV7-8 and TRBJ2-3; TRBD1 is a possible D gene (5 bases). This material consisted of peripheral blood, taken 28 days after the second AZD1222 dose. CDR3 in DNA: TGTGCCAGCAGCGGGGCGAGAGGCACAGATACGCAGTATTTT. It is translated as CASSGARGTDTQYF.